This T cell receptor beta chain was sequenced during a study of shared clonotypes between healthy human individuals. Study-wide context: Each donor's CD4 naive and CD4 memory cells filled three plates apiece, CD8 naive two, and CD8 memory one.

Libraries were prepared by immunoSEQ multiplex PCR; TCRdb keeps only in-frame clonotypes and omits some of them. The sample yields over a million clones, approximately 98.5% seen once. Splitting the CD4+ cells yielded a CD45RA+ naive subset and a CD45RA-negative memory subset. The CDR3 is 13 amino acids. Per the germline V gene, CDR1 is SQVTM and CDR2 is ANQGSEA. V shed 6 bases, J shed 3 bases, and the junction held 5 bases outside the gene matches. This rearrangement joins TRBV29-1 to TRBJ2-7, with 10 nucleotides matching TRBD2. The receptor comes from a man in his thirties or forties in good health. Material: naive CD4+ T cells sorted from blood. Subset noted: CD45RA+ positively selected. The DNA for the CDR3 is TGCAGCGTCTCTAGCGGGAGTCTCTACGAGCAGTACTTC. Its protein is CSVSSGSLYEQYF.